These 5 T cell receptor beta chains share one sample of origin, sequenced in a study of shared clonotypes between healthy human individuals. Sequenced by immunoSEQ multiplex PCR; TCRdb stores in-frame clones only, minus some. Of millions of clones listed, just over 90% were seen once; the top ten hold 0.39%. The sample consisted of naive CD4+ T cells from PBMCs. Subset indicated: CD45RA+ positively selected. These receptors all stem from a man younger than 35 in good health. Some clones in this sample may be carry-over from other donors' samples.

This chain links TRBV28 with TRBJ1-4, with no clear D. V was shortened by 6 bases and J by 5 bases, with 13 bases between the two germline ends. The CDR3 runs 14 residues. CDR1 MDHEN and CDR2 SYDVKM come from the germline V gene. This CDR3 reads CASSNSPLNEKLFF. The CDR3 DNA is TGTGCCAGCAGCAACAGCCCACTAAATGAAAAACTGTTTTTT.

The V call is TRBV4-3, the J call TRBJ1-4; 9 bases line up with TRBD1. The CDR3 runs to 15 residues. J was trimmed by 7 bases and V by 5 bases; bases with no gene match: 8. CDR1 is LGHNA, CDR2 YSLEER, per germline. The CDR3: CASSDFGQGTEKLFF. DNA of the CDR3: TGCGCCAGCAGCGATTTCGGACAGGGGACTGAAAAACTGTTTTTT.

This sequence joins TRBV30 and TRBJ2-1, with 9 nucleotides matching TRBD2. Unmatched junction bases numbered 14, after V lost 5 bases and J lost 9 bases. The CDR3 has 15 residues. The V gene's germline CDR1 is GTSNPN and CDR2 SVGIG (reference sequence). The CDR3 protein is CAWGNQAGGWREQFF. The CDR3 region has the DNA TGTGCCTGGGGTAATCAAGCGGGAGGATGGCGTGAGCAGTTCTTC.

This chain connects TRBV29-1 to TRBJ2-7; 7 positions agree with TRBD1. J was trimmed by 0 bases and V by 4 bases; bases with no gene match: 3. Germline loops: CDR1 SQVTM, CDR2 ANQGSEA. CDR3 length equals 13 residues. As DNA, the CDR3 is TGCAGCGTTGGGGACAGCCACTCCTACGAGCAGTACTTC. Residues: CSVGDSHSYEQYF.

The chain couples TRBV14 to TRBJ1-1; tentatively, D is TRBD1 (5 bases). Germline V gene lookup returns CDR1 SGHDN and CDR2 FVKESK. V lost 0 bases and J 1 base, leaving 15 bases between the germline ends. This CDR3 has 17 amino acids. The CDR3 DNA reads TGTGCCAGCAGCCAAGACACTTGGGGGGGGACGAACACTGAAGCTTTCTTT. It yields the protein CASSQDTWGGTNTEAFF.